This T cell receptor (beta chain) was sequenced in a study of blood T cell repertoires in COVID-19. The overall study: PBMCs, B-cell-depleted T cells, or T cells were the source of the cDNA or gDNA that made up the material.

Generated by immunoSEQ multiplex PCR, the TCRdb table keeps only in-frame clones and is missing some. The sample shows 97,000 or so clones, about 80% of them seen only once. This CDR3 comprises 17 residues. The germline gives CDR1 LGHNA, CDR2 YSLEER. The V segment lost 0 bases and the J segment 9 bases; nucleotides outside the gene matches: 13. The sequence was obtained from a man in his 60s with acute or convalescent COVID-19. The chain is built from TRBV4-3 and TRBJ2-4; 8 positions match TRBD1. The sequenced sample consisted of peripheral blood. The DNA of the CDR3 is TGCGCCAGCAGCCAAGAGGTCAAAACACAGGGGGTCGGCATTCAGTACTTC. It specifies CASSQEVKTQGVGIQYF.